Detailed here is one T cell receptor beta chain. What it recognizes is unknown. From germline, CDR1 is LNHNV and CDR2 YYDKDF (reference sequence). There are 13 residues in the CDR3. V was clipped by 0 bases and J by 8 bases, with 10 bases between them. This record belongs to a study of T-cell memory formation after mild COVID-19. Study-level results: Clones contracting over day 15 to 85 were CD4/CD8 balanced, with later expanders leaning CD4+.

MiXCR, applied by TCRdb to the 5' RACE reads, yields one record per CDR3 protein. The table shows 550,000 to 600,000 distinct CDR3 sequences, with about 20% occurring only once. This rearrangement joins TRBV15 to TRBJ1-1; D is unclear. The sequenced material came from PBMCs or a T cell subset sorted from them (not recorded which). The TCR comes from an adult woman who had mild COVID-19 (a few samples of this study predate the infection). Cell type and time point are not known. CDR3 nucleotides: TGTGCCACCAGCAGAGATAAGGCAGCAGAAGCTTTCTTT. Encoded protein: CATSRDKAAEAFF.